These 2 T cell receptor beta chains were sequenced from one sample in a study of metastatic and nonmetastatic thyroid tumors. TCRdb ran MiXCR on the PCR reads. The data contain tens of thousands of clones, about 12% of them singletons. Every patient was untreated before thyroid surgery. The sequenced sample was blood. The receptors were sampled from a female donor with papillary thyroid cancer or a benign thyroid nodule (not recorded which). Some clones in this sample may be carry-over from other donors' samples.

This clone has at least ten counts. The rearrangement links TRBV6-1 to TRBJ1-1, with D possibly TRBD1 on 6 matching bases. V lost 5 bases, J lost 4 bases, and 11 bases lay in between. The CDR3 sequence is 13 residues long. Germline V gene lookup returns CDR1 MNHNS and CDR2 SASEGT. The CDR3, as DNA: TGTGCCAGCAGTTATTTAGGGGGCACTGAAGCTTTCTTT. This codes for CASSYLGGTEAFF.

Many counts were recorded for this clone. The genes are TRBV14 and TRBJ2-1; 7 bases match TRBD1. CDR1 is SGHDN and CDR2 is FVKESK in the germline V gene. The CDR3 loop spans 14 amino acids. With V trimmed by 2 bases and J by 6 bases, 4 bases remained unmatched. DNA for the CDR3: TGTGCCAGCAGCCAATACAGGGGTTCCAATGAGCAGTTCTTC. Translation: CASSQYRGSNEQFF.